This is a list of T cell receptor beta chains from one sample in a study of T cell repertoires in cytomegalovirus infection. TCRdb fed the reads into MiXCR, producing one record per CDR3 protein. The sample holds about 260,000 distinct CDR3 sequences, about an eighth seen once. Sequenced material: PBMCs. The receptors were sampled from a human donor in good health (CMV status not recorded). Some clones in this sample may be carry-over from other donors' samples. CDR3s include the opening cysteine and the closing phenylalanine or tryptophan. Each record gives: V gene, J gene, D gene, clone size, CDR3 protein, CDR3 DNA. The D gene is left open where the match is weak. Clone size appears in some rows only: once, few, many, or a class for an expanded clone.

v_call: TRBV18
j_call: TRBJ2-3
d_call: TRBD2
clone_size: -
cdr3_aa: CASSSSAGGRDTQYF
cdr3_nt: TGTGCCAGCTCAAGTTCAGCGGGGGGCAGAGATACGCAGTATTTT

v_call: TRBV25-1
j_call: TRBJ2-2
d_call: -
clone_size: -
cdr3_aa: CASSESHRAGELFF
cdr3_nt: TGTGCCAGCAGTGAATCTCACAGGGCCGGGGAGCTGTTTTTT

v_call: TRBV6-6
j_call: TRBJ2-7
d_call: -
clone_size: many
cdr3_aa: CASSRWTATYEQYF
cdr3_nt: TGTGCCAGCAGTCGATGGACGGCCACCTACGAGCAGTACTTC

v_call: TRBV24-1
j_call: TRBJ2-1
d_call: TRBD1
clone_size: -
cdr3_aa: CATSDYGTGGKNEQFF
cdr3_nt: TGTGCCACCAGTGATTATGGGACAGGGGGAAAGAATGAGCAGTTCTTC

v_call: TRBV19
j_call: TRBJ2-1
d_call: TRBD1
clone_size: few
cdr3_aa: CASSSPGQVSSYNEQFF
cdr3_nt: TGTGCCAGTAGTAGCCCAGGACAGGTTAGCTCCTACAATGAGCAGTTCTTC

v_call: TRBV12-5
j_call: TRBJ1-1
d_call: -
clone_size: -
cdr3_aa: CASGPGRGAFF
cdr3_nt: TGTGCTAGTGGACCAGGAAGGGGCGCTTTCTTT

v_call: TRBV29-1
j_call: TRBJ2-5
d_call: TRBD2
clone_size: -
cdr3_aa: CSVKRASGIGETQYF
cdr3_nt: TGCAGCGTCAAAAGGGCTAGCGGGATCGGGGAGACCCAGTACTTC

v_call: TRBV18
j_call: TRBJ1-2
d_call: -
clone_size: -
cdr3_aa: CASSPSPENYGYTF
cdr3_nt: TGTGCCAGCTCACCGTCGCCGGAGAACTATGGCTACACCTTC

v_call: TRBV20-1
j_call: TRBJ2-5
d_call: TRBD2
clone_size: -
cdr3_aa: CSASGGDQETQYF
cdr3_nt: TGCAGTGCTAGCGGGGGGGACCAAGAGACCCAGTACTTC

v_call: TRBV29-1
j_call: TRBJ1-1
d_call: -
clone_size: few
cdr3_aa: CSVGMLHTEAFF
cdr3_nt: TGCAGCGTTGGTATGCTACACACTGAAGCTTTCTTT

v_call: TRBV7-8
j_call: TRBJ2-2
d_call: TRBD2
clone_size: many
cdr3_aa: CASSPNIWTSGIHDTGELFF
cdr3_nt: TGTGCCAGCAGCCCAAACATTTGGACTAGCGGGATACATGACACCGGGGAGCTGTTTTTT

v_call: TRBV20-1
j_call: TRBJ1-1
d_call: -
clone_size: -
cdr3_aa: CSALGDVGTEAFF
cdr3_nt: TGCAGTGCGCTGGGGGATGTCGGCACTGAAGCTTTCTTT

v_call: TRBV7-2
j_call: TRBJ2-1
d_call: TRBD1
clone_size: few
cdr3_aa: CASSYPSFATGAMLNNEQFF
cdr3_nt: TGTGCCAGCAGCTACCCGAGCTTCGCGACAGGGGCGATGCTTAACAATGAGCAGTTCTTC

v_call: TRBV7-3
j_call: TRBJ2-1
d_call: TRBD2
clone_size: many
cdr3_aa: CASSTSESSYNEQFF
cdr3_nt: TGTGCCAGCAGCACTAGCGAGAGCTCCTACAATGAGCAGTTCTTC

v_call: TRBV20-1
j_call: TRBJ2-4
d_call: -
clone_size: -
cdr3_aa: CSASAGLRNIQYF
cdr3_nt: TGCAGTGCTAGTGCTGGGCTTCGGAACATTCAGTACTTC

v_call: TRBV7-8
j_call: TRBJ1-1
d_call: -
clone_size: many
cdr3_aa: CASSLEAARGAFF
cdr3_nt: TGTGCCAGCAGCTTAGAGGCGGCGAGGGGGGCTTTCTTT

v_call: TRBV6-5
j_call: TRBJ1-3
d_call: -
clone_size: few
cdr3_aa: CASSYSPDLGSPGNTIYF
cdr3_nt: TGTGCCAGCAGTTACTCCCCGGACTTAGGCAGTCCTGGAAACACCATATATTTT

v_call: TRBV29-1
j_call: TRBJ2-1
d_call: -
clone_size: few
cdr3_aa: CSVEDRSGSSYNEQFF
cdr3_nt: TGCAGCGTTGAAGATCGGTCAGGGAGCTCCTACAATGAGCAGTTCTTC

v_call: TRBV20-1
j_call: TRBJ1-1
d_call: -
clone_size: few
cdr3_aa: CSAGGLGGVTEAFF
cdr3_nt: TGCAGTGCGGGCGGTCTGGGGGGGGTCACTGAAGCTTTCTTT

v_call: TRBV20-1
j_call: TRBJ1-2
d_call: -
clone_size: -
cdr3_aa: CSASGGLPFNYGYTF
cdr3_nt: TGCAGTGCTTCCGGAGGCCTACCATTTAACTATGGCTACACCTTC

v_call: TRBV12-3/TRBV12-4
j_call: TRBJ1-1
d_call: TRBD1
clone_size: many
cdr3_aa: CASSFGGQSTEAFF
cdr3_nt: TGTGCCAGCAGTTTCGGGGGACAGTCCACTGAAGCTTTCTTT

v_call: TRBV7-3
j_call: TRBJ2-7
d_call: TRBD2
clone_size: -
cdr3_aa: CASSAGGEPSSYEQYF
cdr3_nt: TGTGCCAGCAGCGCCGGGGGGGAGCCCTCATCCTACGAGCAGTACTTC

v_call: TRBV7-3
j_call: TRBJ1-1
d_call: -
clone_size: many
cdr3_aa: CASSLDREAFF
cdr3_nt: TGTGCCAGCAGCTTAGACAGGGAAGCTTTCTTT

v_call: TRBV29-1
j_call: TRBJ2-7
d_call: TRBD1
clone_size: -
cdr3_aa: CSVARGTGVGEQYF
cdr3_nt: TGCAGCGTTGCCCGCGGGACAGGGGTTGGCGAGCAGTACTTC

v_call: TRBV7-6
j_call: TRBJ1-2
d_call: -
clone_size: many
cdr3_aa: CASSPGAGYGYTF
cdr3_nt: TGTGCCAGCAGCCCTGGGGCGGGCTATGGCTACACCTTC

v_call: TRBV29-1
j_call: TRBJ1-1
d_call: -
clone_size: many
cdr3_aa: CSVDGQTYTEAFF
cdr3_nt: TGCAGCGTTGATGGGCAGACGTACACTGAAGCTTTCTTT

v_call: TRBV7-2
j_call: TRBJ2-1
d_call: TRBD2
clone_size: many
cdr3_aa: CASSLAPGSGRASFGEQFF
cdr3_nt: TGTGCCAGCAGCTTAGCCCCTGGTAGCGGGAGGGCCTCGTTTGGTGAGCAGTTCTTC

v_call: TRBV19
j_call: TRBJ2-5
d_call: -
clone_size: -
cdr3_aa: CASSIGKKETQYF
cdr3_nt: TGTGCCAGTAGTATTGGTAAAAAAGAGACCCAGTACTTC

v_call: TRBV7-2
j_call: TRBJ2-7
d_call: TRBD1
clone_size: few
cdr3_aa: CASSVTGTGGYEQYF
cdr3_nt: TGTGCCAGCAGCGTCACCGGGACAGGGGGCTACGAGCAGTACTTC

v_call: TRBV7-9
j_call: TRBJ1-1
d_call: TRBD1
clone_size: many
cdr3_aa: CASSWGGQGNTEAFF
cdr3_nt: TGTGCCAGCAGCTGGGGTGGACAGGGGAACACTGAAGCTTTCTTT